The rows below give T cell receptor beta chains drawn from one sample of a study of blood T cell repertoires in COVID-19. The protocol was immunoSEQ multiplex PCR, while the TCRdb copy is restricted to in-frame clones and leaves out a portion. The sample consists of around 110,000 clones, 90% of them appearing once. The specimen was peripheral blood. Every receptor here comes from a human donor with active COVID-19. The donor label of this sample is uncertain. Each CDR3 is given with its conserved first and last residue. D genes are given only for firm matches. The size field is filled for only some rows; it gives once, few, many or a size class.

CDR3 length	clone size	D gene	V gene	J gene	CDR3 protein	CDR3 DNA
15	.	TRBD1	TRBV7-2	TRBJ1-5	CASSPRDRVNQPQHF	TGTGCCAGCAGCCCCCGTGACAGGGTCAATCAGCCCCAGCATTTT
14	few	TRBD1	TRBV4-3	TRBJ2-7	CASSRDSDSYEQYF	TGCGCCAGCAGCCGGGACAGTGACTCCTACGAGCAGTACTTC
12	.	.	TRBV12-3/TRBV12-4	TRBJ1-2	CASRTRQSGYTF	TGTGCCAGCAGGACTAGACAGAGTGGCTACACCTTC
16	.	TRBD2	TRBV7-2	TRBJ2-5	CASSFVSGGDKGAQYF	TGTGCCAGCAGCTTCGTTAGCGGGGGAGATAAAGGGGCCCAGTACTTC
15	few	.	TRBV7-9	TRBJ2-7	CASSLGRGPSYEQYF	TGTGCCAGCAGCTTAGGGCGGGGGCCCTCCTACGAGCAGTACTTC
13	.	TRBD1	TRBV5-1	TRBJ2-7	CASSFQGADEQYF	TGCGCCAGCAGCTTCCAGGGGGCAGATGAGCAGTACTTC
13	.	.	TRBV6-6	TRBJ2-7	CASSHPQEYEQYF	TGTGCCAGCAGTCACCCTCAGGAATACGAGCAGTACTTC
15	.	TRBD1	TRBV5-6	TRBJ1-4	CASSLLGTGDEKLFF	TGTGCCAGCAGCTTGCTCGGGACAGGGGATGAAAAACTGTTTTTT
17	once	.	TRBV5-4	TRBJ2-2	CASSLGGSGANTGELFF	TGTGCCAGCAGCTTGGGGGGGTCGGGGGCGAACACCGGGGAGCTGTTTTTT
16	.	.	TRBV28	TRBJ2-7	CASTQSPGTFTYEQYF	TGTGCCAGCACTCAATCCCCCGGGACATTCACCTACGAGCAGTACTTC
14	.	.	TRBV10-3	TRBJ2-7	CAISEAGDTYEQYF	TGTGCCATCAGTGAGGCAGGGGATACCTACGAGCAGTACTTC
14	.	TRBD1	TRBV6-5	TRBJ2-4	CASTQTGTSWIQYF	TGTGCCAGTACCCAGACAGGGACGTCATGGATTCAGTACTTC
19	.	TRBD1	TRBV7-9	TRBJ1-5	CASSLFFQSRTGDNQPQHF	TGTGCCAGCAGCTTATTCTTTCAGTCAAGGACAGGGGACAATCAGCCCCAGCATTTT
16	once	TRBD1	TRBV11-2	TRBJ2-7	CASSLARTGPSYEQYF	TGTGCCAGCAGCTTAGCCCGGACAGGGCCGTCTTACGAGCAGTACTTC
14	once	.	TRBV7-2	TRBJ1-2	CASSLGTAGWGYTF	TGTGCCAGCAGCTTAGGGACAGCAGGCTGGGGCTACACCTTC
15	.	TRBD1	TRBV4-3	TRBJ2-7	CASSQDGTGLYEQYF	TGCGCCAGCAGCCAAGATGGGACAGGACTCTACGAGCAGTACTTC
14	.	.	TRBV20-1	TRBJ2-2	CSASRAGNTGELFF	TGCAGTGCTAGTCGAGCGGGGAACACCGGGGAGCTGTTTTTT
15	.	.	TRBV3-1/TRBV3-2	TRBJ2-3	CASSQDLKSTDTQYF	TGTGCCAGCAGCCAAGATCTAAAAAGCACAGATACGCAGTATTTT
15	.	TRBD1	TRBV2	TRBJ1-5	CASSKDRTVYQPQHF	TGTGCCAGCAGTAAGGACAGGACCGTCTATCAGCCCCAGCATTTT
15	.	.	TRBV7-3	TRBJ2-1	CASSYGVAGTDEQFF	TGTGCCAGCAGCTACGGGGTGGCGGGTACTGATGAGCAGTTCTTC
18	.	TRBD1	TRBV6-2/TRBV6-3	TRBJ1-5	CASSLLPGQPFSNQPQHF	TGTGCCAGCAGCCTCCTACCGGGACAGCCGTTTAGCAATCAGCCCCAGCATTTT
14	.	.	TRBV4-2	TRBJ1-5	CASSQGGGWQPQHF	TGTGCCAGCAGCCAGGGGGGGGGATGGCAGCCCCAGCATTTT
14	.	TRBD1	TRBV7-9	TRBJ1-1	CASSDRQGAKEAFF	TGTGCCAGCAGCGACCGACAGGGGGCGAAAGAAGCTTTCTTT
15	.	TRBD1	TRBV6-6	TRBJ2-7	CASSYAGQGNYEQYF	TGTGCCAGCAGTTACGCGGGACAGGGGAACTACGAGCAGTACTTC
14	.	TRBD1	TRBV2	TRBJ2-1	CASLGQGEYNEQFF	TGTGCCAGCCTTGGACAGGGGGAATACAATGAGCAGTTCTTC
16	few	TRBD1	TRBV7-9	TRBJ1-3	CASSLGETGGARTIYF	TGTGCCAGCAGCTTAGGCGAGACAGGGGGCGCGCGCACCATATATTTT